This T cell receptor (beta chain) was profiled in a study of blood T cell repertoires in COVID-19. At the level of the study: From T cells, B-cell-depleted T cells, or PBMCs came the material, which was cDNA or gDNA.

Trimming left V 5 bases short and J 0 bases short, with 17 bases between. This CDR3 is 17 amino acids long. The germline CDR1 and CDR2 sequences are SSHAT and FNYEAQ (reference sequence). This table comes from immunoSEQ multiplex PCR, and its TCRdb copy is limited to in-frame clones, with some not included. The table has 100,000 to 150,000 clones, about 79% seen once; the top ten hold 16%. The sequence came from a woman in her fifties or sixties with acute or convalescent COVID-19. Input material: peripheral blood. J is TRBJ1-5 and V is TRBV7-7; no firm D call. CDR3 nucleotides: TGTGCCAGCAGCCCACGGGTCCTAAGATATAGCAATCAGCCCCAGCATTTT. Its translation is CASSPRVLRYSNQPQHF.